These 9 T cell receptor beta chains came from one sample sequenced in a study of PD-1 blockade in classical Hodgkin lymphoma. Sequencing was performed with immunoSEQ multiplex PCR; in TCRdb, only in-frame clones are kept and a portion is missing. The sample contains approximately 150,000 clones, 78% of which appear only once. Relapse was seen in all patients after autologous stem cell transplantation, and brentuximab vedotin exposure was variable. The sequenced sample was peripheral blood mononuclear cells (PBMCs), obtained before the second cycle of nivolumab. The receptors derive from a human donor with classical Hodgkin lymphoma.

The chain couples TRBV7-9 to TRBJ2-5; D is ambiguous. The V end lost 1 base, the J end lost 6 bases, and 18 bases lay between the germline ends. The CDR3 runs 16 residues. Germline lookup yields CDR1 SEHNR and CDR2 FQNEAQ (reference sequence). The CDR3 DNA sequence: TGTGCCAGCAGCTTAGGTGGCGGAGCGACAAGACAGACCCAGTACTTC. Its translation: CASSLGGGATRQTQYF.

In this sample, this clone turned up once. The chain joins TRBV10-3 to TRBJ2-7; 9 bases agree with TRBD1. CDR1 is ENHRY and CDR2 is SYGVKD in the germline V gene. V lost 3 bases, J lost 3 bases, and 3 bases stayed unmatched. The CDR3 contains 14 residues. The CDR3 sequence is CAISDGTGNYEQYF. In DNA form, the CDR3 reads TGTGCCATCAGTGACGGGACAGGGAACTACGAGCAGTACTTC.

The sample holds one count of this clone. The chain carries TRBV7-9 and TRBJ2-3; D is ambiguous. The CDR3 extends over 16 amino acids. The ends were cut back, 5 bases at V and 2 bases at J, with 17 bases in the middle. CDR1 is SEHNR and CDR2 is FQNEAQ in the germline V gene (reference sequence). CDR3: CASSQIQPFDTDTQYF. The DNA for the CDR3 is TGTGCCAGCAGCCAGATACAACCATTTGACACAGATACGCAGTATTTT.

The chain recombines TRBV6-6 with TRBJ1-2; the match to TRBD1 covers 7 bases. The CDR3 runs 14 residues. V trimming: 5 bases; J trimming: 5 bases; junction bases outside the gene matches: 8. Germline CDR1 MNHNY, CDR2 SVGAGI (reference sequence). The CDR3 loop is CASSHGQVKYGYTF. Here the CDR3 DNA reads TGTGCCAGCAGTCATGGACAGGTCAAGTATGGCTACACCTTC.

The chain combines TRBV6-5 with TRBJ1-2; TRBD1 is a possible D gene (6 bases). This CDR3 comprises 13 residues. Germline values: CDR1 MNHEY, CDR2 SVGAGI. V shed 6 bases and J shed 7 bases, with 15 bases lying between them. DNA for the CDR3: TGTGCCAGCAGCCAGACAGGTGGCACTGGCTACACCTTC. It codes for CASSQTGGTGYTF.

The chain employs TRBV7-9 and TRBJ2-2, with TRBD2 identical over 7 bases. The CDR3 consists of 16 residues. CDR1 is SEHNR, CDR2 FQNEAQ, per germline (reference sequence). Trimming removed 3 bases from V and 3 bases from J; junction bases left unmatched: 7. The CDR3 DNA sequence: TGTGCCAGCAGCTTTTATGGCGGGAGTGACACCGGGGAGCTGTTTTTT. It specifies CASSFYGGSDTGELFF.

This clone was detected only a few times. The chain employs TRBV9 and TRBJ2-5, with D possibly TRBD2 on 6 matching bases. Trimming left V 4 bases short and J 5 bases short, with 15 bases between. The V gene's germline CDR1 is SGDLS and CDR2 YYNGEE. The CDR3 spans 14 residues. The CDR3 bases are TGTGCCAGCAGCCCTCGGGGGAGCGAGGAGACCCAGTACTTC. This translates into CASSPRGSEETQYF.

This chain connects TRBV6-6 to TRBJ2-2; the D gene could be TRBD1 or TRBD2 (5 bases each). Germline V CDR1 and CDR2: MNHNY, SVGAGI (reference sequence). Trimming shortened V by 0 bases and J by 7 bases, and 15 bases separated the two germline ends. This CDR3 comprises 16 residues. The CDR3 loop reads CASSYSGTHQGGELFF. The CDR3 nucleotides are TGTGCCAGCAGTTACTCAGGGACCCACCAGGGCGGGGAGCTGTTTTTT.

Worth noting for this clone: Other DNA sequences in this specimen translate into the identical CDR3. The chain uses TRBV18 and TRBJ1-2; D is undetermined. The V gene's germline CDR1 is KGHSH and CDR2 LQKENI. With 2 bases removed from V and 2 bases from J, the gap between germline ends came to 6 bases. The CDR3 extends over 13 amino acids. The CDR3 nucleotides read TGTGCCAGCTCACCAGGGGTGAACTATGGCTACACCTTC. Its protein product is CASSPGVNYGYTF.